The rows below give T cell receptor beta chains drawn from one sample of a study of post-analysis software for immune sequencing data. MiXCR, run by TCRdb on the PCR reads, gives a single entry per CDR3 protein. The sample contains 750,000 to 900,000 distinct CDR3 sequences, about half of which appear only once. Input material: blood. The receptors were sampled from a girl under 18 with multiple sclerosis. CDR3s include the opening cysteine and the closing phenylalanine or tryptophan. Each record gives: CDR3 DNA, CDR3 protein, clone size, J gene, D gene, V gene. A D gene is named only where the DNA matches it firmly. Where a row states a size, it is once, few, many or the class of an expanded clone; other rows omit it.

TGCAGCGTCGGAAAATTAGACAGGCCGCCCTACAATGGGCAGTTCTTC,CSVGKLDRPPYNGQFF,NA,TRBJ2-1,NA,TRBV29-1
TGTGCCAGCAGATTGCTAGGGGTCCAGGAGACCCAGTACTTC,CASRLLGVQETQYF,few,TRBJ2-5,NA,TRBV6-6
TGTGCCAGCAGTTCCTCTAGCGGGGAGACCTACGAGCAGTACTTC,CASSSSSGETYEQYF,NA,TRBJ2-7,TRBD2,TRBV12-3/TRBV12-4
TGTGCCAGCAGCTTAGGGGCTAGCGGGAGTTGGGATGAGCAGTTCTTC,CASSLGASGSWDEQFF,NA,TRBJ2-1,TRBD2,TRBV7-2
TGTGCCAGCAGCTTAGAAGGTCGTCTCTCCGAGCAGTACTTC,CASSLEGRLSEQYF,NA,TRBJ2-7,NA,TRBV7-9
TGCAGCGTTGCGCAGGTCCACTATGGCTACACCTTC,CSVAQVHYGYTF,NA,TRBJ1-2,NA,TRBV29-1
TGTGCCAGCAGTTCTTGGGACGGAGCTCAGGCTTATGGCTACACCTTC,CASSSWDGAQAYGYTF,few,TRBJ1-2,NA,TRBV27
TGTGCCAGCAGCCCAACAGGGGTATTCCAGCCCCAGCATTTT,CASSPTGVFQPQHF,NA,TRBJ1-5,TRBD1,TRBV7-9
TGTGCCAGCAGTTTAGAAGCGGGCCACGAGACCCAGTACTTC,CASSLEAGHETQYF,few,TRBJ2-5,NA,TRBV12-3/TRBV12-4
TGCAGCGTTGAATGGGGCAGGCGGGACACTGAAGCTTTCTTT,CSVEWGRRDTEAFF,NA,TRBJ1-1,NA,TRBV29-1
TGTGCCAGCAGCTTAGGCGCAGGGGAGACAGATACGCAGTATTTT,CASSLGAGETDTQYF,few,TRBJ2-3,NA,TRBV7-8
TGTGCCAGCAGCCTTTACAATGAGCAGTACTTC,CASSLYNEQYF,NA,TRBJ2-7,NA,TRBV14
TGCAGTGCTGCCCGGGGCGGGAGCTCCTACGAGCAGTACTTC,CSAARGGSSYEQYF,few,TRBJ2-7,TRBD2,TRBV20-1
TGCAGTGCTAGGAACCCTGGACTAGCGGGAGGGCCTTACGAGCAGTACTTC,CSARNPGLAGGPYEQYF,NA,TRBJ2-7,TRBD2,TRBV20-1
TGTGCCAGCATCCTTGGAGGGCTAGCTTTCTTT,CASILGGLAFF,NA,TRBJ1-1,NA,TRBV27
TGTGCCAGCAGCCCGGGGAGATTCGCAGATACGCAGTATTTT,CASSPGRFADTQYF,NA,TRBJ2-3,NA,TRBV5-6
TGTGCCAGCAGCCCACGCGGGACTCGGACGAACAATGAGCAGTTCTTC,CASSPRGTRTNNEQFF,NA,TRBJ2-1,NA,TRBV7-2
TGTGCCAGCAGTTTACAGGGGCCCCCCAACGTCCTGACTTTC,CASSLQGPPNVLTF,NA,TRBJ2-6,TRBD1,TRBV6-2/TRBV6-3
TGTGCCAGCAGCTTAGCTCGAGGACTAGCGCACTACGAGCAGTACTTC,CASSLARGLAHYEQYF,NA,TRBJ2-7,TRBD2,TRBV7-9
TGTGCCAGCAGGAGCCGGGGCAGTGGCTATGGCTACACCTTC,CASRSRGSGYGYTF,few,TRBJ1-2,NA,TRBV6-5
TGCAGTGCTAGAGGGACAGGGCCCGAAGCTTTCTTT,CSARGTGPEAFF,NA,TRBJ1-1,TRBD1,TRBV20-1
TGTGCCATCAGTTCACCTGCTTTAGCGGGACCAAACACCGGGGAGCTGTTTTTT,CAISSPALAGPNTGELFF,NA,TRBJ2-2,TRBD2,TRBV10-3
TGTGCCAGCAGTTACTCCCTCTACGAGCAGTACTTC,CASSYSLYEQYF,NA,TRBJ2-7,NA,TRBV6-6
TGTGCCAGCAGCTTAGTTGAGGAAGAGACCCAGTACTTC,CASSLVEEETQYF,medium-sized,TRBJ2-5,NA,TRBV7-2
TGCGCCAGCAGCCAAGGTCCTAGCGGGAGGGCCGGGCTTCCTGAGCAGTTCTTC,CASSQGPSGRAGLPEQFF,NA,TRBJ2-1,TRBD2,TRBV4-1
TGTGCCAGCACCGAGGGGGGGGGATATGGCTACACCTTC,CASTEGGGYGYTF,NA,TRBJ1-2,NA,TRBV6-6
TGTGCCAGCAGTTTATGGGGACTAGCGGGCCAACTTGCCCAAGAGACCCAGTACTTC,CASSLWGLAGQLAQETQYF,NA,TRBJ2-5,TRBD2,TRBV27
TGTGCCAGCAGCGTCGGTTGGAAGGGGGCGAAGTCGTATGAGCAGTTCTTC,CASSVGWKGAKSYEQFF,NA,TRBJ2-1,TRBD1,TRBV7-2
TGCGCCAGCAGCCAAGAAGGGACAGGGATCTACGAGCAGTACTTC,CASSQEGTGIYEQYF,few,TRBJ2-7,TRBD1,TRBV4-3
TGTGCCAGCAGCTTAGAAGCGGGAGAGGGGGAGACCCAGTATTTT,CASSLEAGEGETQYF,few,TRBJ2-3,TRBD2,TRBV7-6
TGTGCCAGCAGCGGGGGGACAGGGGATGGCAATCAGCCCCAGCATTTT,CASSGGTGDGNQPQHF,few,TRBJ1-5,TRBD1,TRBV5-6
TGTGCCAGCAGCGTAGGACTAGCGGAAAAGTTCTTC,CASSVGLAEKFF,NA,TRBJ2-1,TRBD2,TRBV9
TGTGCCACAGGTCAGACTAGCGGGAGTCCGAATGAGCAGTTCTTC,CATGQTSGSPNEQFF,NA,TRBJ2-1,TRBD2,TRBV15
TGTGCCAGCAGCCCCAGGAGAGAACAGAGCTCCTACGAGCAGTACTTC,CASSPRREQSSYEQYF,NA,TRBJ2-7,NA,TRBV6-5
TGTGCCAGCAGTGACACGGACAGGGCCTACGAGCAGTACTTC,CASSDTDRAYEQYF,NA,TRBJ2-7,TRBD1,TRBV27
TGCGCCAGCACGACTAGCGGGGTCTCCTACAATGAGCAGTTCTTC,CASTTSGVSYNEQFF,NA,TRBJ2-1,TRBD2,TRBV4-1
TGTGCCAGCAGTTTTTCGGAGATCGGGGATTACGAGCAGTACTTC,CASSFSEIGDYEQYF,NA,TRBJ2-7,NA,TRBV7-3
TGTGCCATCAGTGCCGGGACTAGCGGGAGTAGCTACGAGCAGTACTTC,CAISAGTSGSSYEQYF,NA,TRBJ2-7,TRBD2,TRBV10-3
TGCGCCAGCAGCGGTCGGGGGAGGAGCTCCTACAATGAGCAGTTCTTC,CASSGRGRSSYNEQFF,few,TRBJ2-1,NA,TRBV5-1
TGTGCCACCCCTGGACTACTTAACTATGGCTACACCTTC,CATPGLLNYGYTF,NA,TRBJ1-2,NA,TRBV24-1
TGTGCCAGCAGTGAACAGAGAAGCAGTGAGCAGTTCTTC,CASSEQRSSEQFF,NA,TRBJ2-1,NA,TRBV6-2/TRBV6-3
TGCAGTGCGTTTAGCGGGAGAAATGTAGGAGAGACCCAGTACTTC,CSAFSGRNVGETQYF,NA,TRBJ2-5,TRBD2,TRBV20-1
TGTGCCAGCAGTATGAGGGTGGGGGGGGCCAACGTCCTGACTTTC,CASSMRVGGANVLTF,NA,TRBJ2-6,NA,TRBV28
TGTGCCAGCCATCAGGGAAGGGAAAAGGCCCAGCATTTT,CASHQGREKAQHF,NA,TRBJ1-5,NA,TRBV6-6
TGTGCCAGCAGTTTTGCCACAGGCTATGGCTACACCTTC,CASSFATGYGYTF,NA,TRBJ1-2,NA,TRBV27
TGTGCCAGCGGCACTACTAGCTCCTACAATGAGCAGTTCTTC,CASGTTSSYNEQFF,NA,TRBJ2-1,NA,TRBV28
TGTGCCAGCAGCCGTGGGACTAGCGGACACAATGAGCAGTTCTTC,CASSRGTSGHNEQFF,few,TRBJ2-1,TRBD2,TRBV11-3
TGCAGCGTTGGAATAGCGGGCGATACGCAGTATTTT,CSVGIAGDTQYF,NA,TRBJ2-3,TRBD2,TRBV29-1
TGCGCCAGCGCTGAGGTCTGGACAGGGGAGCTGTTTTTT,CASAEVWTGELFF,few,TRBJ2-2,NA,TRBV4-3
TGCAGCGTTGAAGATGGGGACAGAGACTATGGCTACACCTTC,CSVEDGDRDYGYTF,NA,TRBJ1-2,TRBD1,TRBV29-1
TGTGCTAGTGGTTTGGTTCTAGAGTGGGACAGGCCTGACTATGGCTACACCTTC,CASGLVLEWDRPDYGYTF,NA,TRBJ1-2,TRBD1,TRBV12-5
TGTGCCAGCAGTTCGGGACTAGTGGGGCCAGGCGAGCAGTACTTC,CASSSGLVGPGEQYF,NA,TRBJ2-7,TRBD2,TRBV27
TGTGCCAGCAGTCAGAGCCCAGGGATCTCCTACGAGCAGTACTTC,CASSQSPGISYEQYF,few,TRBJ2-7,NA,TRBV27